The 28 T cell receptor beta chains below come from one sample, sequenced in a study of T cells in Graves' hyperthyroidism and ophthalmopathy. RNA transcripts were the template for amplifying TCR beta CDR3 regions. First-round RT-PCR of the TCR CDR3 relied on the HTBI primer set. TCRdb re-called the multiplex PCR reads with MiXCR, one entry per CDR3 protein. This repertoire shows about 560,000 distinct CDR3 sequences, 46% found once; its top ten account for about 7.8%. Sequences were obtained from peripheral blood or thyroid tissue (not recorded which). The receptors originated from a young woman with Graves' hyperthyroidism.

J is TRBJ1-3 and V is TRBV7-8; D not resolved. CDR1 and CDR2 from the germline V gene are SGHVS and FQNEAQ. CDR3 length: 15 amino acids. Trimming stripped 2 bases from V and 2 bases from J, with 10 bases between. The CDR3: CASSLTYGTGNTIYF. The CDR3 nucleotides are TGTGCCAGCAGCTTAACTTACGGGACTGGAAACACCATATATTTT.

Worth noting for this clonotype: At one of its ends the junction is not consistent with the germline gene, which may arise from a read error. This chain links TRBV9 with TRBJ1-4; 8 bases are shared with TRBD1. This CDR3 spans 11 amino acids. Germline CDR1 SGDLS, CDR2 YYNGEE. The CDR3 bases are TGTGCCAGCAGCTTACAGGGGGAGGCATCTTTT. Its translation is CASSLQGEASF.

This chain uses TRBV10-3 with TRBJ1-1, with TRBD1 matching 8 bases. The CDR3 consists of 14 residues. The germline CDR1 and CDR2 sequences are ENHRY and SYGVKD. Unmatched junction bases numbered 6, after V lost 6 bases and J lost 3 bases. This CDR3 reads CAISGQGGDTEAFF. The DNA of the CDR3 is TGTGCCATCAGCGGACAGGGAGGCGACACTGAAGCTTTCTTT.

The rearrangement links TRBV29-1 to TRBJ2-5, with 8 bases matching TRBD1. Germline CDR1 reads SQVTM; CDR2 reads ANQGSEA. The CDR3 is made up of 13 amino acids. V was clipped by 8 bases and J by 4 bases; unmatched bases: 9. In DNA, the CDR3 is TGCAGCTTAGGGGGGACAGGAGCAGAGACCCAGTACTTC. Residues: CSLGGTGAETQYF.

The chain uses TRBV6-6 and TRBJ1-2, with D possibly TRBD1 on 5 matching bases. The CDR3 has 15 amino acids. The V and J ends lost 2 bases and 8 bases respectively, with 18 bases between them. CDR1 and CDR2 from the germline V gene are MNHNY and SVGAGI (reference sequence). The CDR3 sequence: CASSYGADSVLGYTF. In DNA form, the CDR3 reads TGTGCCAGCAGTTACGGGGCAGATTCTGTTCTGGGCTACACCTTC.

There are many counts of this clonotype. The rearrangement links TRBV7-9 to TRBJ2-7, with 9 bases fitting TRBD1. CDR1 SEHNR and CDR2 FQNEAQ come from the germline V gene (reference sequence). This CDR3 spans 12 amino acids. The J segment lost 4 bases and the V segment lost 6 bases, leaving 1 base of the junction unmatched. The CDR3 sequence: CASRDRGYEQYF. As DNA, the CDR3 is TGTGCCAGCAGGGACAGGGGTTACGAGCAGTACTTC.

This clonotype was recorded many times. The chain employs TRBV24-1 and TRBJ1-1, with TRBD1 matching 7 bases. This CDR3 has 16 amino acids. The V and J ends lost 3 bases and 1 base, in that order; junction bases with no gene match: 7. Looked up from germline, CDR1 is KGHDR and CDR2 is SFDVKD. Here the CDR3 DNA reads TGTGCCACCAGTGATGTATACAGGGGAGGGAACACTGAAGCTTTCTTT. It translates to CATSDVYRGGNTEAFF.

This clonotype was recorded a few times. The V call is TRBV7-9, the J call TRBJ1-2; tentatively, D is TRBD1 (5 bases). The CDR3 has 13 amino acids. Germline V gene lookup returns CDR1 SEHNR and CDR2 FQNEAQ (reference sequence). The V end lost 5 bases, the J end lost 5 bases, and 12 bases lay between the germline ends. The CDR3 spells CASSPRGTYGYTF. The CDR3 nucleotides read TGTGCCAGCAGCCCTCGAGGGACGTATGGCTACACCTTC.

The chain is built from TRBV29-1 and TRBJ1-1; D not certain. Germline V gives CDR1 SQVTM, CDR2 ANQGSEA. This CDR3 is built from 11 residues. The V and J ends lost 8 bases and 5 bases respectively, with 12 bases between them. In DNA, the CDR3 is TGCAGCTCCCGGGTGGAGACTGAAGCTTTCTTT. Translated, it gives CSSRVETEAFF. The complete variable domain, with remaining parts taken from reference TRBV29-1 and TRBJ1-1, reads SAVISQKPSRDICQRGTSLTIQCQVDSQVTMMFWYRQQPGQSLTLIATANQGSEATYESGFVIDKFPISRPNLTFSTLTVSNMSPEDSSIYLCSSRVETEAFFGQGTRLTVV.

J is TRBJ2-7 and V is TRBV10-3, with TRBD2 matching over 12 bases. The CDR3 is made up of 13 amino acids. The germline V gene encodes CDR1 ENHRY and CDR2 SYGVKD. V lost 4 bases to trimming and J lost 5 bases; unmatched junction nucleotides: 0. For the CDR3, the DNA is TGTGCCATCAGTGGGACTAGCGGGAACGAGCAGTACTTC. It encodes CAISGTSGNEQYF.

In regard to this clonotype: A junction end diverges from the germline sequence, so it may reflect a read error. CDR3 in amino acids: CASSQDHMWTGFGELFF. DNA of the CDR3: TGCGCCAGCAGCCAAGATCACATGTGGACAGGGTTCGGGGAGCTGTTTTTT. The chain uses TRBV7-2 and TRBJ2-2; 8 nucleotides agree with TRBD1. The CDR3 totals 17 residues. Germline CDR1 and CDR2: SGHTA and FQGNSA.

The genes are TRBV20-1 and TRBJ1-5, with TRBD1 identical over 9 bases. In germline, CDR1 is DFQATT, CDR2 SNEGSKA (reference sequence). CDR3 length: 15 residues. V gave up 1 base and J gave up 4 bases; unmatched junction bases: 5. CDR3 nucleotide sequence: TGCAGTGCTAGAGTCGACAGGGGGTTTAATCAGCCCCAGCATTTT. Amino acid sequence: CSARVDRGFNQPQHF.

The V gene is TRBV2, the J gene TRBJ1-1, with 7 bases aligning to TRBD1. V shed 7 bases, J shed 2 bases, and the junction held 4 bases outside the gene matches. The germline V gene has CDR1 SNHLY and CDR2 FYNNEI. The CDR3 is made up of 13 amino acids. As DNA, the CDR3 is TGTGCCAGCAAGACAGGGAAAAACACTGAAGCTTTCTTT. Translating gives CASKTGKNTEAFF. The complete variable domain, with remaining parts taken from reference TRBV2 and TRBJ1-1, reads EPEVTQTPSHQVTQMGQEVILRCVPISNHLYFYWYRQILGQKVEFLVSFYNNEISEKSEIFDDQFSVERPDGSNFTLKIRSTKLEDSAMYFCASKTGKNTEAFFGQGTRLTVV.

In its sample, this clonotype was seen many times. This chain uses TRBV9 with TRBJ2-5; 7 bases map to TRBD1. This CDR3 contains 12 residues. CDR1 is SGDLS, CDR2 YYNGEE, per germline. The V and J ends lost 3 bases and 6 bases, in that order; junction bases with no gene match: 2. The CDR3 reads CASSARGKTQYF. CDR3 coding DNA: TGTGCCAGCAGCGCCAGGGGGAAGACCCAGTACTTC.

The chain couples TRBV19 to TRBJ1-5, with D unresolved. The CDR3 covers 15 residues. The germline gives CDR1 LNHDA, CDR2 SQIVND (reference sequence). V was pared by 2 bases and J by 0 bases, with 8 bases between. DNA of the CDR3: TGTGCCAGTAGTATAACTGGTTATAGCAATCAGCCCCAGCATTTT. Translated, it gives CASSITGYSNQPQHF. Using reference TRBV19 and TRBJ1-5 for the parts outside the CDR3, the full variable domain is DGGITQSPKYLFRKEGQNVTLSCEQNLNHDAMYWYRQDPGQGLRLIYYSQIVNDFQKGDIAEGYSVSREKKESFPLTVTSAQKNPTAFYLCASSITGYSNQPQHFGDGTRLSIL.

This clonotype came up many times. The V call is TRBV14, the J call TRBJ2-7; 10 nucleotides line up with TRBD2. Germline trimming cut 4 bases from V and 3 bases from J; bases unmatched to any gene: 6. From germline, CDR1 is SGHDN and CDR2 FVKESK. The CDR3 runs 15 residues. The CDR3 sequence: CASSPLAGEVYEQYF. The CDR3 nucleotides are TGTGCCAGCAGCCCGCTAGCGGGAGAAGTCTACGAGCAGTACTTC. The variable domain in full, with the rest retrieved from reference TRBV14 and TRBJ2-7, is EAGVTQFPSHSVIEKGQTVTLRCDPISGHDNLYWYRRVMGKEIKFLLHFVKESKQDESGMPNNRFLAERTGGTYSTLKVQPAELEDSGVYFCASSPLAGEVYEQYFGPGTRLTVT.

CDR3 sequence reads: CASSSAGGDPKRTETQYF. The CDR3 DNA follows: TGTGCCAGCAGTTCGGCAGGGGGGGACCCCAAAAGGACAGAGACCCAGTACTTC. The chain has TRBV6-5 and TRBJ2-5, with D perhaps being TRBD1 or TRBD2 (7 bases each). V lost 4 bases and J 4 bases, leaving 25 bases between the germline ends. Germline assignment: CDR1 MNHEY and CDR2 SVGAGI. The CDR3 sequence is 18 residues long.

This chain links TRBV6-1 with TRBJ1-6, with 7 bases lining up with TRBD1. CDR3 length equals 14 residues. Germline lookup yields CDR1 MNHNS and CDR2 SASEGT. The V gene end was trimmed by 3 bases and the J gene end by 6 bases; junction bases not matched to a gene: 2. This chain's CDR3 is CASSETGSNSPLHF. In nucleotides, the CDR3 is TGTGCCAGCAGTGAGACAGGGAGTAATTCACCCCTCCACTTT.

This clonotype was seen many times. The rearrangement joins TRBV2 to TRBJ1-5; no clear D. This CDR3 comprises 14 residues. Germline V gene sequence: CDR1 SNHLY, CDR2 FYNNEI. Trimming pared 4 bases from V and 0 bases from J, leaving 7 bases between. This CDR3 is CASSGILSNQPQHF. DNA for the CDR3: TGTGCCAGCAGTGGTATTCTTAGCAATCAGCCCCAGCATTTT.

Concerning this clonotype itself: The junction departs from germline at one end; a sequencing error may be responsible. The V call is TRBV7-9, the J call TRBJ2-5; 12 positions agree with TRBD2. The CDR3 loop spans 16 amino acids. The germline V gene encodes CDR1 SEHNR and CDR2 FQNEAQ (reference sequence). CDR3 sequence: CAGSELAGGPGETQYF. CDR3 sequence (DNA): TGTGCCGGCAGCGAGCTAGCGGGAGGGCCCGGGGAGACCCAGTACTTC.

As to this clonotype: This may stem from a read error, because a much larger clone lies one nucleotide away. This rearrangement joins TRBV2 to TRBJ2-5; TRBD2 matches 10 bases. Germline V CDR1 and CDR2: SNHLY, FYNNEI. The CDR3 covers 14 residues. The CDR3 nucleotides are TGTGCCAGCAGTAAAGCGGGAGGGCTGGAGACCCAGTACTTC. Translation: CASSKAGGLETQYF.

As for this clonotype: At one end the junction does not follow the germline gene, possibly because of a read error. V usage is TRBV12-3 or TRBV12-4 and J usage is TRBJ2-7; D uncertain. This CDR3 has 13 amino acids. CDR3 in DNA: TGTCCCAGCATGGAAAGAAGAGCCTACGAGCAGTACTTC. Translation: CPSMERRAYEQYF.

V usage is TRBV10-3 and J usage is TRBJ2-7; 7 bases are a match to TRBD2. This CDR3 contains 14 residues. Trimming took 4 bases from V and 5 from J; bases not matched to a gene: 8. Germline assignment: CDR1 ENHRY and CDR2 SYGVKD. The CDR3 DNA sequence: TGTGCCATCAGTGGGCGGGACTATACCGACGAGCAGTACTTC. Translated, it gives CAISGRDYTDEQYF.

This rearrangement joins TRBV20-1 to TRBJ1-4; D unresolved. V was trimmed by 4 bases and J by 0 bases, leaving 6 bases between them. The germline gives CDR1 DFQATT, CDR2 SNEGSKA (reference sequence). The CDR3 runs to 13 residues. The CDR3 DNA reads as TGCAGTGCTACTCACCCAACTAATGAAAAACTGTTTTTT. Its protein product is CSATHPTNEKLFF.

The chain carries TRBV7-9 and TRBJ1-5; D is uncertain. The CDR3 sequence is 15 residues long. CDR1 is SEHNR, CDR2 FQNEAQ, per germline (reference sequence). V was cut by 3 bases and J by 11 bases, with 20 bases left in between. In DNA form, the CDR3 reads TGTGCCAGCAGCTTGATTAGGGCGTCCCAAGAGACCCAGCATTTT. Protein: CASSLIRASQETQHF.

This chain connects TRBV11-2 to TRBJ2-7; no clear D gene. This CDR3 is built from 12 residues. The germline CDR1 and CDR2 sequences are SGHAT and FQNNGV. V lost 5 bases, J lost 2 bases, and 7 bases lay in between. The CDR3 protein is CASSDLTYEQYF. The CDR3 nucleotides read TGTGCCAGCAGCGACTTGACCTACGAGCAGTACTTC. Combining the CDR3 with reference TRBV11-2 and TRBJ2-7 gives the whole variable domain EAGVAQSPRYKIIEKRQSVAFWCNPISGHATLYWYQQILGQGPKLLIQFQNNGVVDDSQLPKDRFSAERLKGVDSTLKIQPAKLEDSAVYLCASSDLTYEQYFGPGTRLTVT.

The chain links TRBV7-6 to TRBJ1-6; D not resolved. The CDR3 sequence is 14 residues long. Germline CDR1 reads SGHVS; CDR2 reads FNYEAQ. Trimming took off 1 base at V and 11 bases at J, with 12 bases between the two ends. CDR3 loop: CASSLEFGYPPLHF. The CDR3 coding sequence is TGTGCCAGCAGCTTAGAATTCGGGTACCCACCCCTCCACTTT.

CDR3 sequence (DNA): TGTGCCAGCACCCGGGACATGAGGACCGGGGAGCTGTTTTTT. Amino acids: CASTRDMRTGELFF. The genes are TRBV2 and TRBJ2-2; D perhaps matches TRBD1 (6 bases). CDR1 is SNHLY, CDR2 FYNNEI, per germline. V was shortened by 7 bases and J by 5 bases, with 14 bases between the two germline ends. This CDR3 region has 14 residues.